These 25 T cell receptor beta chains were sequenced from one sample in a study of T-cell memory formation after mild COVID-19. TCRdb re-analysed the 5' RACE reads in MiXCR, keeping a single row per CDR3 protein. This sample yields about 350,000 distinct CDR3 sequences, of which about 13% are seen a single time; 22% belongs to the top ten. Sequencing was done on a sample of PBMCs or a T cell subset sorted from them (not recorded which). Receptor source: a man aged 18 to 30 who had mild COVID-19 (a few samples of this study predate the infection). Cell type and time point are not known.

This clonotype was observed many times. CDR3 loop: CASSLDWDTQYF. The DNA for the CDR3 is TGCGCCAGCAGCCTCGACTGGGATACGCAGTATTTT. V and J are TRBV5-1 and TRBJ2-3; D not resolved. CDR3 length: 12 amino acids. Trimming shortened V by 4 bases and J by 6 bases, and 9 bases separated the two germline ends. In germline, CDR1 is SGHRS, CDR2 YFSETQ.

This chain connects TRBV6-1 to TRBJ2-2; 11 bases are shared with TRBD1. CDR3 length: 15 residues. Germline V CDR1 and CDR2: MNHNS, SASEGT. V dropped 6 bases and J dropped 5; count of bases not matched to a gene: 5. The CDR3 sequence is CASSVGTGGTGELFF. Written as DNA, the CDR3 is TGTGCCAGCAGCGTTGGGACAGGGGGTACCGGGGAGCTGTTTTTT.

V gene TRBV5-1 combines with J gene TRBJ2-1; 10 bases align to TRBD2. Losses at the gene ends were 4 bases for V and 8 bases for J; bases not matched to a gene: 15. The CDR3 totals 17 residues. The V gene's germline CDR1 is SGHRS and CDR2 YFSETQ. CDR3 loop: CASSPAGRAGGPDEQFF. CDR3 nucleotide sequence: TGCGCCAGCAGCCCGGCGGGGAGAGCGGGGGGGCCTGATGAGCAGTTCTTC.

This clonotype was counted only a few times. The CDR3 DNA is TGTGCCAGTAGTATATCCGATGACAGGTTTGGGAACACTGAAGCTTTCTTT. It encodes CASSISDDRFGNTEAFF. The chain combines TRBV19 with TRBJ1-1; D is perhaps TRBD1 (6 bases). CDR1 and CDR2 from the germline V gene are LNHDA and SQIVND (reference sequence). CDR3 length: 17 residues. V dropped 2 bases and J dropped 1 base, with 17 bases sitting between them.

This clonotype was detected many times. The chain carries TRBV7-6 and TRBJ2-1; D not resolved. This CDR3 has 16 residues. CDR1 SGHVS and CDR2 FNYEAQ come from the germline V gene. V lost 4 bases and J 4 bases, leaving 17 bases between the germline ends. CDR3 sequence reads: CASSSRVGGRYNEQFF. Written as DNA, the CDR3 is TGTGCCAGCAGCTCCCGGGTCGGCGGTAGGTACAATGAGCAGTTCTTC.

This chain connects TRBV28 to TRBJ2-2; D is uncertain. The CDR3 totals 14 residues. V lost 5 bases, J lost 6 bases, and 13 bases lay in between. CDR1 MDHEN and CDR2 SYDVKM come from the germline V gene. The CDR3 loop is CASSRERYSGELFF. The DNA for the CDR3 is TGTGCCAGCAGTAGGGAAAGGTATTCCGGGGAGCTGTTTTTT.

This clonotype has a count of ten or more. J is TRBJ2-7 and V is TRBV15; D might be TRBD1 or TRBD2, each matching 6 bases. The V gene's germline CDR1 is LNHNV and CDR2 YYDKDF (reference sequence). The CDR3 consists of 15 residues. V lost 0 bases and J 6 bases, leaving 15 bases between the germline ends. CDR3: CATSREGAGGGEQYV. In DNA form, the CDR3 reads TGTGCCACCAGCAGAGAAGGTGCCGGGGGCGGCGAGCAGTACGTC.

This clonotype was counted ten times or more. The chain joins TRBV27 to TRBJ2-7; 11 bases align to TRBD2. Germline V CDR1 and CDR2: MNHEY, SMNVEV (reference sequence). The CDR3 length is 16 residues. The trim removed 8 bases at V and 0 bases at J, leaving 9 bases unmatched. In DNA, the CDR3 is TGTGCCAGCGCATCCGGGCTAGCGGGGGGCTCCTACGAGCAGTACGTC. The encoded protein is CASASGLAGGSYEQYV.

This clonotype has just a few counts. The V call is TRBV11-2, the J call TRBJ2-5, with no clear D. V was clipped by 5 bases and J by 2 bases, with 18 bases between them. Germline V CDR1 and CDR2: SGHAT, FQNNGV. The length of the CDR3 is 16 residues. The CDR3 DNA is TGTGCCAGCAGCGCCACTCTATTAGGTGGGCAAGAGACCCAGTACTTC. Residues: CASSATLLGGQETQYF.

This clonotype was observed a handful of times. V gene TRBV12-3 or TRBV12-4 combines with J gene TRBJ1-1, with D uncertain. Deletions cut 6 bases from V and 5 bases from J, with 10 bases between. The CDR3 runs to 12 residues. CDR3 in DNA: TGTGCCAGCAGCCACCTACAGACTGAAGCTTTCTTT. Translated: CASSHLQTEAFF.

In this sample, this clonotype turned up a few times. The chain joins TRBV7-9 to TRBJ2-7, with D perhaps matching TRBD2 (6 bases). The CDR3 runs to 14 residues. V lost 6 bases and J lost 2, with 14 bases in between. Germline-derived CDR1 and CDR2 are SEHNR and FQNEAQ (reference sequence). DNA for the CDR3: TGTGCCAGCAGTCCCGGAGGGCCTACCTACGAGCAGTACGTC. It specifies CASSPGGPTYEQYV.

This clonotype has a count of ten or more. The rearrangement joins TRBV5-1 to TRBJ2-5; D is uncertain. The V gene lost 3 bases and the J gene lost 1 base, with 13 bases spanning the gap. The CDR3 is 15 residues long. The germline V gene has CDR1 SGHRS and CDR2 YFSETQ. CDR3 sequence (DNA): TGCGCCAGCAGCTCTCACCTACAGAGCCAAGAGACCCAGTACTTC. As protein: CASSSHLQSQETQYF. The full variable domain, with the rest looked up from reference TRBV5-1 and TRBJ2-5, is KAGVTQTPRYLIKTRGQQVTLSCSPISGHRSVSWYQQTPGQGLQFLFEYFSETQRNKGNFPGRFSGRQFSNSRSEMNVSTLELGDSALYLCASSSHLQSQETQYFGPGTRLLVL.

Ten or more counts support this clonotype. This chain joins TRBV6-5 and TRBJ2-3, with a possible D match to TRBD1 (6 bases). The CDR3 runs 13 residues. CDR1 is MNHEY and CDR2 is SVGAGI in the germline V gene. V was pared by 7 bases and J by 3 bases, with 11 bases between. The CDR3 spells CASTDQGTDTQYF. DNA for the CDR3: TGTGCCAGCACCGACCAGGGGACAGATACGCAGTATTTT.

The rearrangement joins TRBV7-9 to TRBJ1-4, with TRBD1 matching over 8 bases. After removal of 5 bases from V and 8 bases from J, the junction contained 7 bases not matched to a gene. The CDR3 consists of 14 residues. Germline V gives CDR1 SEHNR, CDR2 FQNEAQ (reference sequence). The CDR3 loop reads CASSIRTGREKLFF. DNA of the CDR3: TGTGCCAGCAGCATTAGGACAGGGCGAGAAAAACTGTTTTTT. The variable domain in full, with the rest retrieved from reference TRBV7-9 and TRBJ1-4, is DTGVSQNPRHKITKRGQNVTFRCDPISEHNRLYWYRQTLGQGPEFLTYFQNEAQLEKSRLLSDRFSAERPKGSFSTLEIQRTEQGDSAMYLCASSIRTGREKLFFGSGTQLSVL.

V usage is TRBV7-2 and J usage is TRBJ2-7; D is perhaps TRBD2 (6 bases). CDR1 and CDR2 (germline): SGHTA, FQGNSA. V lost 1 base, J lost 3 bases, and 10 bases lay in between. The CDR3 has 14 residues. The CDR3 DNA sequence: TGTGCCAGCAGCTTAGGTCTAGCGTTCTACGAGCAGTACTTC. It encodes CASSLGLAFYEQYF.

This clonotype was observed at least ten times. This chain joins TRBV20-1 and TRBJ2-1; tentatively, D is TRBD1 (6 bases). This CDR3 has 14 amino acids. V lost 3 bases and J lost 3, with 12 bases in between. CDR1 and CDR2 from the germline V gene are DFQATT and SNEGSKA (reference sequence). CDR3 region: CSARVQGFYNEQFF. CDR3 sequence (DNA): TGCAGTGCTAGGGTCCAGGGGTTCTACAATGAGCAGTTCTTC.

At least ten counts were recorded for this clonotype. The genes are TRBV30 and TRBJ1-5; D might be TRBD1 (6 bases). The length of the CDR3 is 13 residues. The germline V gene has CDR1 GTSNPN and CDR2 SVGIG (reference sequence). V lost 1 base and J 5 bases, leaving 9 bases between the germline ends. CDR3 nucleotides: TGTGCCTGGAGTGCACAGGGCGATCAGCCCCAGCATTTT. Its protein product is CAWSAQGDQPQHF.

This clonotype was counted between two and nine times. V and J are TRBV6-5 and TRBJ2-3; 11 bases agree with TRBD1. The CDR3 length is 16 residues. J lost 0 bases, V lost 8 bases, and 7 bases had no gene match. The germline V gene has CDR1 MNHEY and CDR2 SVGAGI. The CDR3 here is CASGTGGGFSTDTQYF. The CDR3 bases are TGTGCCAGCGGGACAGGGGGAGGTTTTAGCACAGATACGCAGTATTTT.

The rearrangement joins TRBV9 to TRBJ1-6; TRBD1 matches at 10 bases. This CDR3 has 16 residues. Germline V gives CDR1 SGDLS, CDR2 YYNGEE. Germline trimming cut 4 bases from V and 5 bases from J; bases unmatched to any gene: 6. Here the CDR3 DNA reads TGTGCCAGCAGCAGCGGACAGGGGGGAAATAATTCACCCCTCCACTTT. This encodes CASSSGQGGNNSPLHF. The full variable domain, completed using reference TRBV9 and TRBJ1-6, is DSGVTQTPKHLITATGQRVTLRCSPRSGDLSVYWYQQSLDQGLQFLIQYYNGEERAKGNILERFSAQQFPDLHSELNLSSLELGDSALYFCASSSGQGGNNSPLHFGNGTRLTVT.

Only a few counts were recorded for this clonotype. This sequence joins TRBV4-3 and TRBJ2-3, with 14 positions matching TRBD2. The CDR3 runs to 16 residues. The V gene's germline CDR1 is LGHNA and CDR2 YSLEER. J was trimmed by 4 bases and V by 4 bases; bases with no gene match: 4. The CDR3 nucleotides are TGCGCCAGCAGCCCGGGACTAGCGGGGGTACCAGATACGCAGTATTTT. Translated: CASSPGLAGVPDTQYF.

The CDR3 coding sequence is TGCAGTGCTCCCTTAGCGGGGGCCCGCGATGAGCAGTTCTTC. Protein sequence: CSAPLAGARDEQFF. This sequence joins TRBV20-1 and TRBJ2-1; 9 bases fit TRBD2. This CDR3 contains 14 residues. CDR1 and CDR2 from the germline V gene are DFQATT and SNEGSKA (reference sequence). V trimming: 5 bases; J trimming: 8 bases; junction bases outside the gene matches: 10.

In its sample, this clonotype was seen a few times. In DNA form, the CDR3 reads TGTGCCTGGAGTTCGTTCTACGAGCAGTACTTC. This encodes CAWSSFYEQYF. The chain combines TRBV30 with TRBJ2-7; D unclear. Germline V gene lookup returns CDR1 GTSNPN and CDR2 SVGIG (reference sequence). Trimming pared 2 bases from V and 3 bases from J, leaving 5 bases between. The CDR3 covers 11 residues.

The rearrangement uses TRBV29-1 and TRBJ2-7; D perhaps matches TRBD2 (7 bases). Germline CDR1 and CDR2: SQVTM and ANQGSEA. V was shortened by 7 bases and J by 2 bases, with 12 bases between the two germline ends. The CDR3 sequence is 12 residues long. The CDR3 nucleotides are TGCAGCGATGGGGGGGCTCCCTACGAGCAGTACTTC. As protein: CSDGGAPYEQYF.

The chain couples TRBV10-3 to TRBJ2-1; D might be TRBD1 or TRBD2, each matching 5 bases. V was clipped by 8 bases and J by 4 bases, with 12 bases between them. Germline V lookup: CDR1 ENHRY, CDR2 SYGVKD. This CDR3 has 13 residues. CDR3 in DNA: TGTGCCATCCGGGACGGAGATTACAATGAGCAGTTCTTC. It codes for CAIRDGDYNEQFF.

This clonotype has a handful of counts. The rearrangement uses TRBV19 and TRBJ1-1; possible D gene TRBD1, 6 bases. CDR1 LNHDA and CDR2 SQIVND come from the germline V gene (reference sequence). The CDR3 covers 15 residues. Trimming removed 0 bases at V and 11 bases at J, with 19 bases between. The CDR3 coding sequence is TGTGCCAGTAGTATAGATTGGCCAGGGGTGGTGGGGGCTTTCTTT. It translates to CASSIDWPGVVGAFF.